These 9 T cell receptor beta chains were sequenced from one sample in a study of long-term antiretroviral therapy in people with HIV (dated by TCRdb to 2022 to 2024). The immunoSEQ hsTCRB v3.0 assay was used at survey level resolution to sequence the TRB variable region. The source is immuneACCESS, and TCRdb retained only in-frame sequences with V and J called. Part of the clones is not carried over; for the studies checked, unresolved V genes explain less than half of this, and the remainder is unexplained. The sample profile shows some 19,000 clones; around 78% of them were found once. The ten biggest clones cover about 6.9% of the sample. The sample in question was unsorted PBMCs, obtained 2.2 years after starting antiretroviral therapy. These receptors came from a man between 50 and 59 years old with HIV.

This chain uses TRBV7-8 with TRBJ1-2; 10 nucleotides align to TRBD1. CDR1 is SGHVS and CDR2 is FQNEAQ in the germline V gene. This CDR3 has 18 residues. V lost 5 bases to trimming and J lost 4 bases; unmatched junction nucleotides: 16. The chain's CDR3 is CASSPRAGTGVGSYGYTF. CDR3 nucleotide sequence: TGTGCCAGCAGCCCCAGGGCCGGGACAGGGGTAGGCTCCTATGGCTACACCTTC.

The genes are TRBV5-1 and TRBJ2-5, with 7 bases aligning to TRBD2. Trimming at V came to 4 bases and at J to 5 bases, leaving 11 bases not matched to a gene. The CDR3 covers 15 residues. Germline CDR1 and CDR2: SGHRS and YFSETQ. CDR3 sequence (DNA): TGCGCCAGCAGCCCCCCCGGCGGGGGAGGGGAGACCCAGTACTTC. This sequence encodes CASSPPGGGGETQYF.

This clone came up once. The rearrangement joins TRBV12-5 to TRBJ2-3, with 15 nucleotides matching TRBD2. Losses at the gene ends were 4 bases for V and 0 bases for J; bases not matched to a gene: 2. This CDR3 region has 17 residues. The germline V gene has CDR1 LGHNT and CDR2 FRNRAP. The CDR3: CASGWTSGGASTDTQYF. CDR3 bases: TGTGCTAGTGGTTGGACTAGCGGGGGGGCTAGCACAGATACGCAGTATTTT.

This rearrangement joins TRBV28 to TRBJ1-1; a possible D gene is TRBD1 (5 bases). From germline, CDR1 is MDHEN and CDR2 SYDVKM. Trimming left V 6 bases short and J 5 bases short, with 31 bases between. The CDR3 extends over 19 amino acids. CDR3 bases: TGTGCCAGCAGGCCCCGCGAAAGGTGGATAGCAGGGAGGAAAACTGAAGCTTTCTTT. It encodes CASRPRERWIAGRKTEAFF.

DNA of the CDR3: TGTGCCAGCAGCTTAGGATGGGGACAAAGGGGGACGGATAATGAAAAACTGTTTTTT. It specifies CASSLGWGQRGTDNEKLFF. The chain uses TRBV7-9 and TRBJ1-4; D perhaps matches TRBD1 (6 bases). The CDR3 sequence is 19 residues long. V was pared by 1 base and J by 4 bases, with 22 bases between. CDR1 and CDR2 from the germline V gene are SEHNR and FQNEAQ (reference sequence).

This clone was seen more than once but under ten times. The rearrangement links TRBV9 to TRBJ1-2; D ambiguous. Germline V gives CDR1 SGDLS, CDR2 YYNGEE. The V end was cut by 4 bases, the J end by 5 bases, with 12 bases between. This CDR3 spans 13 amino acids. The CDR3 DNA sequence: TGTGCCAGCAGCCTTGAAGGGAGGTATGGCTACACCTTC. Translating gives CASSLEGRYGYTF.

The chain carries TRBV28 and TRBJ2-3, with 12 bases lining up with TRBD2. CDR1 and CDR2 from the germline V gene are MDHEN and SYDVKM. V trimming: 6 bases; J trimming: 5 bases; junction bases outside the gene matches: 12. CDR3 length equals 17 residues. CDR3 DNA: TGTGCCAGCAGCCTATACCCGCGGACTAGCGGGGTAGATACGCAGTATTTT. It encodes CASSLYPRTSGVDTQYF.

J is TRBJ2-7 and V is TRBV6-5; 8 bases fit TRBD2. The CDR3 consists of 15 residues. Losses at the gene ends were 2 bases for V and 3 bases for J; bases not matched to a gene: 6. Per germline, CDR1 MNHEY and CDR2 SVGAGI. The CDR3 coding sequence is TGTGCCAGCAGTTACGGGGGCGGGGGGTTCTACGAGCAGTACTTC. It specifies CASSYGGGGFYEQYF.

The chain combines TRBV23-1 with TRBJ1-3; D uncertain. TRBV23-1 is classed as an ORF, of uncertain function. Trimming took 6 bases from V and 0 from J, leaving 6 bases between them. The CDR3 is made up of 13 amino acids. CDR3: CASRGDSGNTIYF. The CDR3 region has the DNA TGCGCCAGCAGGGGAGACTCTGGAAACACCATATATTTT.